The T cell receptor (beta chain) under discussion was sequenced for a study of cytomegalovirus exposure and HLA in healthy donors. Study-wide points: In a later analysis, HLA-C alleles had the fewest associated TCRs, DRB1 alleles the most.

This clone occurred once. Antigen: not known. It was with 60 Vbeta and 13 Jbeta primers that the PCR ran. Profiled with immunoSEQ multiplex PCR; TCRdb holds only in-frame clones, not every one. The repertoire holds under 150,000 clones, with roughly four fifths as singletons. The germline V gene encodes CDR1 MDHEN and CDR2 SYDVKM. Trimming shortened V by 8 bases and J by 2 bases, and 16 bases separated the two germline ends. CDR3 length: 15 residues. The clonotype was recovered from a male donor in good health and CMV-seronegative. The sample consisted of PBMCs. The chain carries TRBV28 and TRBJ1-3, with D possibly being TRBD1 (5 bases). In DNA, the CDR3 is TGTGCCAGCGCCACCCTAGGGGTACCTGGAAACACCATATATTTT. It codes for CASATLGVPGNTIYF.